A single TCR beta chain is shown here with its context. Germline CDR1 reads ENHRY; CDR2 reads SYGVKD. This CDR3 region has 16 residues. The V end lost 0 bases, the J end lost 2 bases, and 11 bases lay between the germline ends. This specimen belongs to a study of blood T cell repertoires in COVID-19. About the study: Acute-phase and convalescent COVID-19 samples originated in the United States, Italy and Spain. In each case, the material was cDNA or gDNA derived from T cells, B-cell-depleted T cells, or PBMCs.

In the authors' workflow: Cell counts per sample came from amplifying reference gene primers. Generated by immunoSEQ multiplex PCR, the TCRdb table keeps only in-frame clones and is missing some. V and J calls and clone size come straight from that table; D and trimming were deduced from the DNA. The sample consists of 200,000 to 300,000 clones, 80% to 90% of them appearing once. The receptor was derived from an elderly man with acute or convalescent COVID-19. The sequencing sample was made of peripheral blood. The chain couples TRBV10-3 to TRBJ1-3; D is uncertain. DNA of the CDR3: TGTGCCATCAGTGAGTCGAATCTCGGGGCTGGAAACACCATATATTTT. Residues: CAISESNLGAGNTIYF.